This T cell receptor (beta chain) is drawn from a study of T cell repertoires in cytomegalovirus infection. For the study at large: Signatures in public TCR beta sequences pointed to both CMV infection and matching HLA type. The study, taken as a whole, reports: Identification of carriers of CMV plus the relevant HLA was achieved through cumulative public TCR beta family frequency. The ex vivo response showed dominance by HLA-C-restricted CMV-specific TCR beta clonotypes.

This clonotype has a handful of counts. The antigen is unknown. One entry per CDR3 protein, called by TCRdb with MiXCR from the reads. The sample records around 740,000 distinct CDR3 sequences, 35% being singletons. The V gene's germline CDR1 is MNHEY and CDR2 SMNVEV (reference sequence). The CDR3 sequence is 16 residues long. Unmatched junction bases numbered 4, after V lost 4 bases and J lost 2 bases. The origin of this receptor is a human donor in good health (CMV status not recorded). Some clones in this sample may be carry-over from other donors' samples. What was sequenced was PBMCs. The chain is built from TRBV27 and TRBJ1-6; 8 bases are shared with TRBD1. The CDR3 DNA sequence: TGTGCCAGCAGTTCGCAGGGGGCTCCCTATAATTCACCCCTCCACTTT. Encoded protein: CASSSQGAPYNSPLHF.